These 23 T cell receptor beta chains were all obtained from the same sample, sequenced in a study of siplizumab effects on memory and regulatory T cells. Some clones are missing from TCRdb's copy, which holds only in-frame ones; the method was immunoSEQ multiplex PCR. In the table there are approximately 48,000 clones, about 93% of which are singletons. Sequences were obtained from CD8+ T cells sorted from blood. All receptors come from a human donor in good health.

This rearrangement joins TRBV27 to TRBJ1-1; TRBD1 is a possible D gene (6 bases). Germline V gene data show CDR1 as MNHEY and CDR2 as SMNVEV (reference sequence). This CDR3 has 12 residues. Trimming took 8 bases from V and 6 from J, leaving 13 bases between them. In DNA form, the CDR3 reads TGTGCCAGCGGTTCGACAGGACCTGAAGCTTTCTTT. This translates into CASGSTGPEAFF.

The V and J genes are TRBV7-6 and TRBJ2-6; unclear D gene. CDR3 length: 16 amino acids. Trimming cost V 3 bases and J 0 bases, with 9 bases left between them. CDR1 is SGHVS, CDR2 FNYEAQ, per germline. CDR3 in amino acids: CASSLLLTSGANVLTF. The DNA for the CDR3 is TGTGCCAGCAGCTTGCTCTTGACCTCTGGGGCCAACGTCCTGACTTTC. The entire variable domain, with the rest obtained from reference TRBV7-6 and TRBJ2-6, is as follows: GAGVSQSPRYKVTKRGQDVALRCDPISGHVSLYWYRQALGQGPEFLTYFNYEAQQDKSGLPNDRFSAERPEGSISTLTIQRTEQRDSAMYRCASSLLLTSGANVLTFGAGSRLTVL.

The chain links TRBV7-2 to TRBJ2-7, with D possibly TRBD2 on 5 matching bases. The V gene lost 6 bases and the J gene lost 2 bases, with 14 bases spanning the gap. This CDR3 is built from 14 residues. Germline V gene lookup returns CDR1 SGHTA and CDR2 FQGNSA. The CDR3, as DNA: TGTGCCAGCAGTCCCCTCGGGATTACCTACGAGCAGTACTTC. It translates to CASSPLGITYEQYF.

In DNA, the CDR3 is TGTGCCAGCAGCCTGACGGCGACCACCGGGGAGCTGTTTTTT. It is translated as CASSLTATTGELFF. V usage is TRBV7-9 and J usage is TRBJ2-2, with no clear D. CDR1 is SEHNR, CDR2 FQNEAQ, per germline (reference sequence). The CDR3 totals 14 residues. Trimming left V 5 bases short and J 4 bases short, with 11 bases between.

The genes are TRBV28 and TRBJ2-7; no clear D gene. This CDR3 comprises 14 residues. Between the trimmed V and J ends, which lost 5 bases and 4 bases, there was a span of 15 bases. Germline V gives CDR1 MDHEN, CDR2 SYDVKM. The CDR3 nucleotides read TGTGCCAGCAGTCCAAGCGTCGAATCGTACGAGCAGTACTTC. This translates into CASSPSVESYEQYF.

This clone was observed a single time. V usage is TRBV28 and J usage is TRBJ2-7; 9 nucleotides agree with TRBD1. Germline CDR1 is MDHEN and CDR2 is SYDVKM. This CDR3 comprises 16 residues. V dropped 0 bases and J dropped 6; count of bases not matched to a gene: 9. CDR3: CASSLWGGQGTGEQYF. The CDR3 DNA sequence: TGTGCCAGCAGTTTATGGGGGGGACAGGGTACGGGCGAGCAGTACTTC.

The chain carries TRBV2 and TRBJ2-5, with 8 bases matching TRBD2. The trim removed 2 bases at V and 4 bases at J, leaving 12 bases unmatched. The length of the CDR3 is 17 residues. From germline, CDR1 is SNHLY and CDR2 FYNNEI. The CDR3 loop is CASSEIRRLALGETQYF. For the CDR3, the DNA is TGTGCCAGCAGTGAAATACGGCGACTAGCGTTGGGAGAGACCCAGTACTTC.

The CDR3 region has the DNA TGTGCCAGCAGCGCCAGGGATATAGCCTACGAGCAGTACTTC. Translated: CASSARDIAYEQYF. V usage is TRBV9 and J usage is TRBJ2-7, with D possibly being TRBD1 (5 bases). The V end lost 3 bases, the J end lost 2 bases, and 12 bases lay between the germline ends. The CDR3 has 14 amino acids. CDR1 is SGDLS and CDR2 is YYNGEE in the germline V gene.

This clone was seen a handful of times. The chain recombines TRBV4-2 with TRBJ2-1, with 10 bases matching TRBD2. With 3 bases clipped from V and 3 bases from J, the junction kept 8 bases outside the gene matches. The germline CDR1 and CDR2 sequences are LGHNA and YNFKEQ. The CDR3 has 17 amino acids. DNA for the CDR3: TGTGCCAGCAGCCAGGGGAGCGGGAGGGACCACTACAATGAGCAGTTCTTC. As protein: CASSQGSGRDHYNEQFF.

The chain employs TRBV7-8 and TRBJ2-3; no reliable D call. CDR1 is SGHVS and CDR2 is FQNEAQ in the germline V gene. Trimming removed 1 base from V and 0 bases from J, with 8 bases in between. The CDR3 runs 15 residues. The CDR3 nucleotides read TGTGCCAGCAGCTTAGAGACCGCTAGCACAGATACGCAGTATTTT. It is translated as CASSLETASTDTQYF.

This clone turned up a few times. This sequence joins TRBV28 and TRBJ2-2; TRBD1 agrees at 7 bases. J lost 2 bases, V lost 5 bases, and 5 bases had no gene match. Germline V CDR1 and CDR2: MDHEN, SYDVKM. This CDR3 contains 15 residues. CDR3 nucleotide sequence: TGTGCCAGCAGTCGTGACAGGGTCAACACCGGGGAGCTGTTTTTT. It codes for CASSRDRVNTGELFF.

The CDR3 DNA is TGTGCCAGCAGTTTACTCCGGGACAAAAATCAGCCCCAGCATTTT. Amino acid sequence: CASSLLRDKNQPQHF. This rearrangement joins TRBV28 to TRBJ1-5, with D maybe TRBD1 (6 bases). The CDR3 has 15 amino acids. In germline, CDR1 is MDHEN, CDR2 SYDVKM. V was shortened by 2 bases and J by 4 bases, with 12 bases between the two germline ends.

The CDR3 sequence is CASSESPSSGNTIYF. CDR3 in DNA: TGTGCCAGCAGTGAGTCCCCAAGCTCTGGAAACACCATATATTTT. The chain carries TRBV6-1 and TRBJ1-3; D not certain. The CDR3 sequence is 15 residues long. Germline V gives CDR1 MNHNS, CDR2 SASEGT. V lost 3 bases and J 0 bases, leaving 9 bases between the germline ends.

The chain joins TRBV7-8 to TRBJ2-7, with D uncertain. In germline, CDR1 is SGHVS, CDR2 FQNEAQ. The CDR3 length is 14 residues. V lost 1 base and J 4 bases, leaving 11 bases between the germline ends. The CDR3 spells CASSLVGLLYEQYF. Written as DNA, the CDR3 is TGTGCCAGCAGCTTAGTCGGGCTTCTATACGAGCAGTACTTC.

V is TRBV5-4 and J is TRBJ2-3, with TRBD2 matching 10 bases. J was trimmed by 5 bases and V by 4 bases; bases with no gene match: 7. There are 15 residues in the CDR3. CDR1 is SGHNT and CDR2 is YYREEE in the germline V gene (reference sequence). In DNA, the CDR3 is TGTGCCAGCAGCCCCCTAGCGGGAGTCGGAGATACGCAGTATTTT. Protein sequence: CASSPLAGVGDTQYF.

The chain joins TRBV2 to TRBJ1-2; 9 bases are a match to TRBD1. The length of the CDR3 is 14 residues. Trimming cost V 8 bases and J 7 bases; bases outside gene matches: 11. Germline CDR1 and CDR2: SNHLY and FYNNEI. CDR3 nucleotide sequence: TGTGCCAGCCAAGGACAGGGGTTTTCTCCTGGCTACACCTTC. It yields the protein CASQGQGFSPGYTF.

This sequence joins TRBV4-1 and TRBJ2-1, with D perhaps TRBD2 (6 bases). V was cut by 0 bases and J by 2 bases, with 14 bases left in between. Germline V gene data show CDR1 as MGHRA and CDR2 as YSYEKL. There are 17 residues in the CDR3. The CDR3 here is CASSQDSPAGPYNEQFF. CDR3 nucleotide sequence: TGCGCCAGCAGCCAAGATAGCCCAGCGGGCCCCTACAATGAGCAGTTCTTC.

The chain combines TRBV10-3 with TRBJ2-7; no reliable D call. Trimming pared 8 bases from V and 6 bases from J, leaving 14 bases between. This CDR3 is 12 amino acids long. Germline V CDR1 and CDR2: ENHRY, SYGVKD. CDR3 nucleotides: TGTGCCATCGATAGGGATCTCACCGAGCAGTACTTC. Translating it yields CAIDRDLTEQYF.

V and J are TRBV7-3 and TRBJ2-1; D is ambiguous. The V gene's germline CDR1 is SGHTA and CDR2 FQGTGA. The CDR3 contains 16 residues. Trimming cost V 1 base and J 0 bases, with 10 bases left between them. The CDR3 DNA follows: TGTGCCAGCAGCTTAATTTGGGCGAGCTCCTACAATGAGCAGTTCTTC. Its protein product is CASSLIWASSYNEQFF. The entire variable domain, with the rest obtained from reference TRBV7-3 and TRBJ2-1, is as follows: GAGVSQTPSNKVTEKGKYVELRCDPISGHTALYWYRQSLGQGPEFLIYFQGTGAADDSGLPNDRFFAVRPEGSVSTLKIQRTERGDSAVYLCASSLIWASSYNEQFFGPGTRLTVL.

CDR3 nucleotide sequence: TGTGCCAGCAGCTTAGGGCCTGGCGGGGAGCTGTTTTTT. This encodes CASSLGPGGELFF. The V and J genes are TRBV7-2 and TRBJ2-2; unclear D gene. The CDR3 is 13 amino acids. Between the trimmed V and J ends, which lost 1 base and 7 bases, there was a span of 7 bases. From germline, CDR1 is SGHTA and CDR2 FQGNSA. Looking up the rest from reference TRBV7-2 and TRBJ2-2 gives the full variable domain: GAGVSQSPSNKVTEKGKDVELRCDPISGHTALYWYRQSLGQGLEFLIYFQGNSAPDKSGLPSDRFSAERTGGSVSTLTIQRTQQEDSAVYLCASSLGPGGELFFGEGSRLTVL.

The chain recombines TRBV13 with TRBJ2-5, with a weak D call TRBD2 (6 bases). The germline gives CDR1 PRHDT, CDR2 FYEKMQ (reference sequence). Between the trimmed V and J ends, which lost 0 bases and 6 bases, there was a span of 14 bases. The CDR3 runs 15 residues. DNA of the CDR3: TGTGCCAGCAGCTTAGGCCGGGCGGGGACCCAGACCCAGTACTTC. Its protein product is CASSLGRAGTQTQYF.

A single count supports this clone. The CDR3 DNA follows: TGTGCCAGCAGTCGGGGGTTCACTGAAGCTTTCTTT. It codes for CASSRGFTEAFF. The rearrangement links TRBV6-5 to TRBJ1-1; TRBD1 is a possible D gene (5 bases). The V end was cut by 5 bases, the J end by 4 bases, with 8 bases between. In germline, CDR1 is MNHEY, CDR2 SVGAGI. This CDR3 contains 12 residues.

The V call is TRBV27, the J call TRBJ2-5; D is uncertain. With the DNA end fitting TRBJ2-7 better, the J assignment may be wrong. CDR1 MNHEY and CDR2 SMNVEV come from the germline V gene (reference sequence). The CDR3 extends over 12 amino acids. CDR3 in amino acids: CASSPKGFEQYF. DNA of the CDR3: TGTGCCAGCAGTCCTAAGGGATTCGAGCAGTACTTC.